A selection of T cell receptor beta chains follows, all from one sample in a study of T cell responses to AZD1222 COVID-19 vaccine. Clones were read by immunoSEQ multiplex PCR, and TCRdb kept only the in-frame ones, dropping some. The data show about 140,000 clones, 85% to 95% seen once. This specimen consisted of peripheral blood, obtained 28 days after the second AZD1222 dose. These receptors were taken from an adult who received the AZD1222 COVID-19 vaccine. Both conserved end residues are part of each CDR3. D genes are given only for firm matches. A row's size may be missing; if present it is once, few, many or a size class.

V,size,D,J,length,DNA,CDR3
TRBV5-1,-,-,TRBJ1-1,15,TGCGCCAGCAGCGTTGACCAGGAGACCGGCACTGAAGCTTTCTTT,CASSVDQETGTEAFF
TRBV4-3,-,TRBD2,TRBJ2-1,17,TGCGCCAGCAGCCAAGATCGGGGGACTAGCGGGAACAATGAGCAGTTCTTC,CASSQDRGTSGNNEQFF
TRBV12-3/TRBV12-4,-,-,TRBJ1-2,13,TGTGCCAGCAGTTTAGTCGGGGGTTGGGGCTACACCTTC,CASSLVGGWGYTF
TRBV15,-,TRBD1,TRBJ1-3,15,TGTGCCACCAGCAGTGGGACAGGGACTGGAAACACCATATATTTT,CATSSGTGTGNTIYF
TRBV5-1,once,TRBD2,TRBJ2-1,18,TGCGCCAGCACGGATTCGGGACTAGCGGGAGGTCAGTTTAATGAGCAGTTCTTC,CASTDSGLAGGQFNEQFF
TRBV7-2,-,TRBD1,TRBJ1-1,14,TGTGCCAGCAGGCTTAGAACAGGGGATGCTGAAGCTTTCTTT,CASRLRTGDAEAFF
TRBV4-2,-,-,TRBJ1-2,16,TGTGCCAGCAGCCAAGATACCGGGCGCAGGGGTGGTGGCTACACCTTC,CASSQDTGRRGGGYTF
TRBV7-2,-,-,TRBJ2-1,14,TGTGCCAGCAGCTCTGGGACTCGGAACAATGAGCAGTTCTTC,CASSSGTRNNEQFF
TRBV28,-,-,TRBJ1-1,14,TGTGCCAGCAGTTTAGGCCAGGCGAACACTGAAGCTTTCTTT,CASSLGQANTEAFF
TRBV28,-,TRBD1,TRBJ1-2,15,TGTGCCAGCAGTGTGCCGGGACAGGGAGGGTATGGCTACACCTTC,CASSVPGQGGYGYTF
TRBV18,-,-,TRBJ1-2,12,TGTGCCAGCTCACCACAGGCCTATGGCTACACCTTC,CASSPQAYGYTF
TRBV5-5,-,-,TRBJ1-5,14,TGTGCCAGCAGCTTGACAGGGATGAATCAGCCCCAGCATTTT,CASSLTGMNQPQHF
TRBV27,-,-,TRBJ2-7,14,TGTGCCAGCAGTTTTAGGAGGGAACGGGACGAGCAGTACTTC,CASSFRRERDEQYF
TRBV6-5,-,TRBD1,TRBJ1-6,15,TGTGCCAGCACCCCCAAGGACAGGGTGGGGTCACCCCTCCACTTT,CASTPKDRVGSPLHF
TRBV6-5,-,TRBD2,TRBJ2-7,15,TGTGCCAGCAGTCTAGGCAGCGGGAGGGTTTCCGAGCAGTACTTC,CASSLGSGRVSEQYF
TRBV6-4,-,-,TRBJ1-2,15,TGTGCCAGCAGTGACTCACCAGGGATTGACTATGGCTACACCTTC,CASSDSPGIDYGYTF
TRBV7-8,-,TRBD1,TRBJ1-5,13,TGTGCCAGCAGTTACGACAGGGATCAGCCCCAGCATTTT,CASSYDRDQPQHF
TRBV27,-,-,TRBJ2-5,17,TGTGCCAGCAGTTTATCGGGGGTAGCAGGAGAGCAAGAGACCCAGTACTTC,CASSLSGVAGEQETQYF
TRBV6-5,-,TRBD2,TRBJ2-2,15,TGTGCCAGCAGGCCGGGACTAGCTGGCACCGGGGAGCTGTTTTTT,CASRPGLAGTGELFF
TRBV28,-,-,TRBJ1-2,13,TGTGCCAGCAGTGGATCGGACTACTATGGCTACACCTTC,CASSGSDYYGYTF
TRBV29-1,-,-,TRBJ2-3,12,TGCAGCGTTGAGGCACCCTCTGATACGCAGTATTTT,CSVEAPSDTQYF
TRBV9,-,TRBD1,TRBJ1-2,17,TGTGCCAGCAGCGCCCCCGCGGGGGACAGGGTTAACTATGGCTACACCTTC,CASSAPAGDRVNYGYTF
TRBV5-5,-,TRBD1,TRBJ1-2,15,TGTGCCAGCAGCTTGCCCGGACAGGCACTCTATGGCTACACCTTC,CASSLPGQALYGYTF
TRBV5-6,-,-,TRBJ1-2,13,TGTGCCAGCAGCTTCGGCAGCGACTATGGCTACACCTTC,CASSFGSDYGYTF
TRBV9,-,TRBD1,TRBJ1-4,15,TGTGCCAGCAGCCCCCGGGACAGCCTAAATGAAAAACTGTTTTTT,CASSPRDSLNEKLFF
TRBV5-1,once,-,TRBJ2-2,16,TGCGCCAGCAGCTCCCTCGGCGGACAGACCACCGGGGAGCTGTTTTTT,CASSSLGGQTTGELFF
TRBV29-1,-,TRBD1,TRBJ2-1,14,TGCAGCGTTGAAGGCGGACAGGGGGCGAATGAGCAGTTCTTC,CSVEGGQGANEQFF
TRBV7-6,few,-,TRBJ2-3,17,TGTGCCAGCAGTGGACGGCAGGCAGTTTCGCCAACAGATACGCAGTATTTT,CASSGRQAVSPTDTQYF
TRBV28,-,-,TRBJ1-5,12,TGTGCCAGCAGTTTTGAGGTTCAGCCCCAGCATTTT,CASSFEVQPQHF
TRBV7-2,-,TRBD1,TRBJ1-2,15,TGTGCCAGCAGCTTAGATACAGGGGTGGAGGGTGGCTACACCTTC,CASSLDTGVEGGYTF
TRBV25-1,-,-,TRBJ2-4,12,TGTGCCGCAGAAGGGGGGCAAAACATTCAGTACTTC,CAAEGGQNIQYF
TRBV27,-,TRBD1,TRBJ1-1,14,TGTGCCAGCAGTTGGACAGGGTTTGACACTGAAGCTTTCTTT,CASSWTGFDTEAFF
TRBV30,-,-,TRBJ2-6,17,TGTGCCTGGAGTCGTGGACGGACCAACTCTGGGGCCAACGTCCTGACTTTC,CAWSRGRTNSGANVLTF
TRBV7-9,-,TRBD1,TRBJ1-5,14,TGTGCCAGCAGCTCGGACAGGTTAAATCAGCCCCAGCATTTT,CASSSDRLNQPQHF
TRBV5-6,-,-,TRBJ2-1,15,TGTGCCAGCAGCTTAAGGGGAAGCTCCTACAATGAGCAGTTCTTC,CASSLRGSSYNEQFF
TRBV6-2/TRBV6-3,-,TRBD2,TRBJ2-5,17,TGTGCCAGCAGTTACTCGCGGACTAGCGGGAGGGTAGAGACCCAGTACTTC,CASSYSRTSGRVETQYF
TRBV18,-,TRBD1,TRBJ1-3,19,TGTGCCAGCTCACCACCTCTCGGAAAGGGGGCGATCTCTGGAAACACCATATATTTT,CASSPPLGKGAISGNTIYF
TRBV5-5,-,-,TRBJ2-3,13,TGTGCCAGCAGCTTGCCCAGCACAGATACGCAGTATTTT,CASSLPSTDTQYF
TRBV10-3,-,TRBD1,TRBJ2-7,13,TGTGCCAGCATCGCGTCAGGGGGCTACGAGCAGTACTTC,CASIASGGYEQYF
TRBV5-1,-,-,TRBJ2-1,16,TGCGCCAGCAGCTTGGCCGGCGGGATTTCCTACAATGAGCAGTTCTTC,CASSLAGGISYNEQFF
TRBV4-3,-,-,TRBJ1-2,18,TGCGCCAGCAGCCAAGCCGTTTCACCGAGGGCGCGACGCTATGGCTACACCTTC,CASSQAVSPRARRYGYTF
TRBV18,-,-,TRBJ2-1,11,TGTGCCAGCTCAAAAAGCGGTGAGCAGTTCTTC,CASSKSGEQFF
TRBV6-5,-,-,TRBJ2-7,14,TGTGCCAGCAGGGGGCCATTATACTCCTACGAGCAGTACTTC,CASRGPLYSYEQYF
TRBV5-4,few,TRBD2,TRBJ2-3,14,TGTGCCAGCAGCTTGCAGCGGGAGTCAGATACGCAGTATTTT,CASSLQRESDTQYF
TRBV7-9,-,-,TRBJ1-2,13,TGTGCCAGCAGTTTACAGGGAGACTATGGCTACACCTTC,CASSLQGDYGYTF
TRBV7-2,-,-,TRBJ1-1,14,TGTGCCAGCAGCGGGGGGGGCGAAGGAACTGAAGCTTTCTTT,CASSGGGEGTEAFF
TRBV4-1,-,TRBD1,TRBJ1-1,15,TGCGCCAGCAGGGACAGGATCACGTTGAACACTGAAGCTTTCTTT,CASRDRITLNTEAFF